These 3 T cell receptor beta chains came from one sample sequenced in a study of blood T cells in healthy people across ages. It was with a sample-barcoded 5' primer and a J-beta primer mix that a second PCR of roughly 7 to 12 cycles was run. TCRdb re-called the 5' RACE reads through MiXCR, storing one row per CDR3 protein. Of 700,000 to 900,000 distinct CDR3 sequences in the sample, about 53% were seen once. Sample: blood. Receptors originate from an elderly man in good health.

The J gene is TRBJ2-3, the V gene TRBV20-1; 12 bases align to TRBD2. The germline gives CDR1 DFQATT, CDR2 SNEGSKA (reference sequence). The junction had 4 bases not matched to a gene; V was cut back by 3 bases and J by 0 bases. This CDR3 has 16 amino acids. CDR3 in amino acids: CSASHGLAGSTDTQYF. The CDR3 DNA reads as TGCAGTGCTAGCCACGGACTAGCGGGGAGCACAGATACGCAGTATTTT.

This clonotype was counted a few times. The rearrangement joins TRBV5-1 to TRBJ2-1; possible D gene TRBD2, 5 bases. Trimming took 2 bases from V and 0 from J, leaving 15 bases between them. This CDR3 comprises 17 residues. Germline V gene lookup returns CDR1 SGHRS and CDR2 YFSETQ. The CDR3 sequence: CASSFAILVGSYNEQFF. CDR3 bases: TGCGCCAGCAGCTTTGCTATACTAGTCGGCTCCTACAATGAGCAGTTCTTC.

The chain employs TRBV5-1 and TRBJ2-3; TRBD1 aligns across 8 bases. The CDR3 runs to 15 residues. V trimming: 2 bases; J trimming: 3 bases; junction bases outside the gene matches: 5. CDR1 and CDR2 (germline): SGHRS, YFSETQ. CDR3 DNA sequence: TGCGCCAGCAGCTTCGACAGGGGAAGGACAGATACGCAGTATTTT. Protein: CASSFDRGRTDTQYF.